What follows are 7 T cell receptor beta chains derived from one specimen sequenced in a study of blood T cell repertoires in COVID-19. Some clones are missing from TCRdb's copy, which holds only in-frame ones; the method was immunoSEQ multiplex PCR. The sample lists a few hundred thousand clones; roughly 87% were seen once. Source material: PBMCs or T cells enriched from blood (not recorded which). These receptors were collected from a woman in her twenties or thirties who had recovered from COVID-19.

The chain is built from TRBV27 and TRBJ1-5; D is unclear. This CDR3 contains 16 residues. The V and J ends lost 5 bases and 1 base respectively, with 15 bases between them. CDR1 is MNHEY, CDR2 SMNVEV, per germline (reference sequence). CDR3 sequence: CASSTVRGGSNQPQHF. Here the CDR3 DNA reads TGTGCCAGCAGTACGGTCCGAGGAGGGAGCAATCAGCCCCAGCATTTT.

This chain's CDR3 is CASSFNPPGELFF. The CDR3 bases are TGTGCCAGCAGCTTTAATCCCCCCGGGGAGCTGTTTTTT. The V call is TRBV5-6, the J call TRBJ2-2; D is uncertain. Trimming cost V 2 bases and J 6 bases, with 8 bases left between them. CDR3 size: 13 residues. The germline V gene has CDR1 SGHDT and CDR2 YYEEEE.

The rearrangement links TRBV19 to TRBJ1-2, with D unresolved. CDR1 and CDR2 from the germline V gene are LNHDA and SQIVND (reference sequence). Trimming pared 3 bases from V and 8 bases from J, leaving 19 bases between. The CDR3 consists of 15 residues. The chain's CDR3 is CASSMSLGSSRGYTF. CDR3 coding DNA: TGTGCCAGTAGTATGTCGTTGGGGAGTTCTCGGGGCTACACCTTC.

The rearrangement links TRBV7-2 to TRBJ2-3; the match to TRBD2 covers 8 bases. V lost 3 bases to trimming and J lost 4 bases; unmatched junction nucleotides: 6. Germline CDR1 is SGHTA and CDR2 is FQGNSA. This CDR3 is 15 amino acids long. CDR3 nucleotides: TGTGCCAGCAGCTTGGGAGCGGGAGCCGCAGATACGCAGTATTTT. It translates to CASSLGAGAADTQYF.

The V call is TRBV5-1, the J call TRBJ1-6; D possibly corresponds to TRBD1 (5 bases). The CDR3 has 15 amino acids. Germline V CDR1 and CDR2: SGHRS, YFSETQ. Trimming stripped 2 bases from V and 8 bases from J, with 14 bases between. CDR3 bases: TGCGCCAGCAGCTTCGGACGGGACTCTTATTCACCCCTCCACTTT. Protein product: CASSFGRDSYSPLHF.

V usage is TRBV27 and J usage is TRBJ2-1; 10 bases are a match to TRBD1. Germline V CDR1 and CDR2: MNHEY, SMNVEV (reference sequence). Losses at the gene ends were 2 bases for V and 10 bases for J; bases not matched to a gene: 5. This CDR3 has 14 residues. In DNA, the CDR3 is TGTGCCAGCAGTTTAAGGGAGGGACAGGGGGAGCAGTTCTTC. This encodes CASSLREGQGEQFF.

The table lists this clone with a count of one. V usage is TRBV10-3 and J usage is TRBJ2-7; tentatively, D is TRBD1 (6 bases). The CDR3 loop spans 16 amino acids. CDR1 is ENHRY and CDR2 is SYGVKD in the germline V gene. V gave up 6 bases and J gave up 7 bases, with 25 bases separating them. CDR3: CAIRAAEAGVDLEQYF. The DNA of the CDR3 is TGTGCCATCAGAGCTGCGGAGGCAGGGGTAGATTTGGAGCAGTACTTC.